The clone carrying this T cell receptor (beta chain) came up once. Its antigen is unknown. This sample was included in a study of long-term antiretroviral therapy in people with HIV. Study outcomes and limitations: Compared with controls, HIV repertoires showed narrower CDR3 length ranges. Information on adherence to ART, viral resistance or therapy changes was unavailable.

The CDR3 extends over 16 amino acids. Germline trimming cut 6 bases from V and 6 bases from J; bases unmatched to any gene: 12. Germline V gene lookup returns CDR1 SNHLY and CDR2 FYNNEI. At least one PBMC sample before ART and at least two after were required. Only United States sites treated participants with HIV. Investigators performed immunoSEQ version v3.0 at survey level. TCRdb keeps only in-frame clones here, not all; method: immunoSEQ multiplex PCR. The table includes under 20,000 clones, 91% detected once. The sequencing here drew on unsorted PBMCs, taken 3 years after starting antiretroviral therapy. This TCR was recovered from a man aged 50-60 years with HIV. The chain carries TRBV2 and TRBJ2-3; TRBD2 matches 10 bases. CDR3 DNA sequence: TGTGCCAGCAGAAAGGTAGCGGGGGGACCCCGGGATACGCAGTATTTT. This codes for CASRKVAGGPRDTQYF.